This TCR beta chain came from a study of identifying expanded T cells in peripheral blood. Study-level results: Over approximately two and four weeks, about 17 and 20 clones changed, versus 1.2 between replicates. Approximately two-week clone count variance significantly increased as total template count grew.

As concerns this clone: Its antigen is unidentified.

Using immunoSEQ multiplex PCR, the repertoire was profiled, and TCRdb retains in-frame clones only, with some absent. In the table there are about 100,000 clones, roughly 88% of which are singletons. Healthy donors had no documented immune events, such as infections, while sampled. The CDR3 length is 15 residues. Germline values: CDR1 SGHRS, CDR2 YFSETQ. V was pared by 3 bases and J by 6 bases, with 9 bases of the junction left unmatched. The chain carries TRBV5-1 and TRBJ2-5, with 9 bases lining up with TRBD1. The TCR comes from a person aged 18-69 years in good health. Sequenced: blood. The CDR3 sequence is CASSSVYRGRKTQYF. Here the CDR3 DNA reads TGCGCCAGCAGCTCCGTATACAGGGGGCGGAAGACCCAGTACTTC.